This T cell receptor (beta chain) derives from a study of blood T cell repertoires in COVID-19. Study in general: Acute and convalescent COVID-19 specimens originated in the United States, Italy and Spain.

TCRdb keeps only in-frame clones here, not all; method: immunoSEQ multiplex PCR. The top ten hold 10% to 15% of the sample, which has over 90,000 clones, more than 70% seen once. Germline values: CDR1 KGHSH, CDR2 LQKENI. The CDR3 length is 15 residues. The junction had 8 bases not matched to a gene; V was cut back by 4 bases and J by 12 bases. The receptor was derived from an older woman in a cohort sampled during active or convalescent COVID-19. Sequences were obtained from peripheral blood. This chain links TRBV18 with TRBJ2-1; 14 bases are a match to TRBD2. The CDR3 is CASSLPGLAGVGQFF. CDR3 nucleotides: TGTGCCAGCTCACTACCGGGACTAGCGGGGGTGGGGCAGTTCTTC.